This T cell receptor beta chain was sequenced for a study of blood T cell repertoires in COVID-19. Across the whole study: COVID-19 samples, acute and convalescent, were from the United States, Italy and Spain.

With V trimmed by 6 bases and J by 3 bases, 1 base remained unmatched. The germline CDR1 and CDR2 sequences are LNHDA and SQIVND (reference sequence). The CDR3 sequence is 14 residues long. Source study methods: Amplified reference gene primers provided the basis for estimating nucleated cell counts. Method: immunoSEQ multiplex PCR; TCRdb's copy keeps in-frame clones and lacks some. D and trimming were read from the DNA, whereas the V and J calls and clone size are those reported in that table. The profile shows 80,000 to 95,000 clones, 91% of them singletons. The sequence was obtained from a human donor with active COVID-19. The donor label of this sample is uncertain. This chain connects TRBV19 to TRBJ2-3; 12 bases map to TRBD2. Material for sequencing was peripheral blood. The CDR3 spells CASRGLAGTDTQYF. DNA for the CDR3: TGTGCCAGTAGAGGACTAGCGGGGACAGATACGCAGTATTTT.